This TCR beta chain was recovered during a study of human T cells and chemical hapten exposure. Time point given: pre-sensitization, week 0. Specified treatment: therapeutic diphenylcyclopropenone sensitization with weekly scalp DPC. This clonotype appeared many times. TCRdb itself ran the RACE reads through MiXCR, one entry per CDR3 protein. Of 60,000 to 70,000 distinct CDR3 sequences in the sample, 9.5% to 12% were seen once. CDR3 length: 18 amino acids. Germline V lookup: CDR1 KGHSH, CDR2 LQKENI. After removal of 6 bases from V and 4 bases from J, the junction contained 15 bases not matched to a gene.

This chain joins TRBV18 and TRBJ2-1, with 10 positions matching TRBD2. The clonotype was recovered from a woman in her 50s with alopecia areata. Some clones in this sample may be carry-over from other donors' samples. The sequenced sample was whole blood, obtained in connection with sensitization to the hapten diphenylcyclopropenone (DPC). For the CDR3, the DNA is TGTGCCAGCTCCCAGAACCCCCCAGCTAGCGGGAGATACAATGAGCAGTTCTTC. Protein: CASSQNPPASGRYNEQFF.